The rows below give T cell receptor beta chains drawn from one sample of a study of T cells expressing NK-cell markers. For each CDR3 protein, TCRdb gives one entry from its re-call of the 5' RACE reads, without DNA. In total, the table holds over 120,000 distinct CDR3 sequences. Sequencing input: blood T cells: a sorted CD56 or NKG2C T cell subset, CD4+ or CD8+ T cells, or bulk PBMC T cells (not recorded which). These receptors came from a man between 18 and 29 years old in good health. The CDR3 runs from the conserved cysteine through the conserved F or W. The order of the fields is V gene, J gene, CDR3 protein.

V: TRBV7-9; J: TRBJ1-2; CDR3: CASSERDILNYGYTF
V: TRBV27; J: TRBJ1-1; CDR3: CASSTLGHDTEAFF
V: TRBV29-1; J: TRBJ2-2; CDR3: CSVGPDAYTGELFF
V: TRBV3-1; J: TRBJ2-1; CDR3: CASSQTRAVNNEQFF
V: TRBV6-5; J: TRBJ2-1; CDR3: CASSYLPSGRMNEQFF
V: TRBV4-2; J: TRBJ2-2; CDR3: CASSQSRGTGELFF
V: TRBV7-6; J: TRBJ2-7; CDR3: CASSFLRGQMKFSYEQYF
V: TRBV12-3/TRBV12-4; J: TRBJ2-1; CDR3: CASRINRENEQFF
V: TRBV5-6; J: TRBJ2-7; CDR3: CASSLKNEQYF
V: TRBV12-3/TRBV12-4; J: TRBJ2-1; CDR3: CASSGQGARDEQFF
V: TRBV27; J: TRBJ2-3; CDR3: CASGTTGSTSGPTDTQYF
V: TRBV27; J: TRBJ1-2; CDR3: CASSRSPTEGGLYGYTF
V: TRBV5-5; J: TRBJ2-1; CDR3: CASSLANIGTGLYEQFF
V: TRBV4-1; J: TRBJ2-3; CDR3: CASSQVEGTDTQYF
V: TRBV25-1; J: TRBJ2-2; CDR3: CASSWDYGLAGGRDTGELFF
V: TRBV15; J: TRBJ1-2; CDR3: CATSDRGLGYGYTF
V: TRBV28; J: TRBJ2-1; CDR3: CASSWGQVNNEQFF
V: TRBV30; J: TRBJ2-5; CDR3: CACEPETQETQYF
V: TRBV4-1; J: TRBJ2-6; CDR3: CASSQDSGQADVLTF
V: TRBV12-3/TRBV12-4; J: TRBJ1-1; CDR3: CASSLSRAGAEAFF
V: TRBV18; J: TRBJ2-1; CDR3: CASSPLGDEQFF
V: TRBV20-1; J: TRBJ2-1; CDR3: CSARDYVGQSSYNEQFF
V: TRBV12-3/TRBV12-4; J: TRBJ2-7; CDR3: CASRDRTSYEQYF
V: TRBV5-4; J: TRBJ2-3; CDR3: CASSQGRSTDTQYF
V: TRBV10-3; J: TRBJ1-2; CDR3: CATRTATPYGYTF
V: TRBV28; J: TRBJ2-7; CDR3: CASSLRGLRREQYF
V: TRBV5-1; J: TRBJ2-1; CDR3: CASSLEALGYNEQFF
V: TRBV29-1; J: TRBJ2-7; CDR3: CSVDGLAGDSYEQYF